This entry lists 11 T cell receptor beta chains sequenced from one sample in a study of control samples from healthy donors and cancer patients (dated by TCRdb to between 2020 and 2021). Library creation used the immunoSEQ multiplex PCR assay. TCRdb carries this immuneACCESS record with in-frame sequences only. Its versions omit some clonotypes, under half of them owing to an unresolved V gene in the studies checked, with the rest unexplained. This sample lists 150,000 to 200,000 clones; roughly 89% were detected once. Roughly 1.6% of the sample is taken by the ten largest. The sample was blood. Source of these receptors: a woman in her thirties in good health.

The CDR3 sequence: CASTRATEAFF. Here the CDR3 DNA reads TGTGCCAGCACGAGGGCCACTGAAGCTTTCTTT. The gene calls are TRBV12-3 or TRBV12-4 and TRBJ1-1; D gene uncertain. V lost 7 bases and J lost 4, with 7 bases in between. CDR3 size: 11 residues.

The chain uses TRBV7-9 and TRBJ1-5; D may be TRBD1 (5 bases). Germline-derived CDR1 and CDR2 are SEHNR and FQNEAQ (reference sequence). Trimming cost V 1 base and J 4 bases, with 8 bases left between them. The CDR3 has 14 residues. The CDR3 region has the DNA TGTGCCAGCAGCTTAGGGGGGTATAATCAGCCCCAGCATTTT. Protein sequence: CASSLGGYNQPQHF.

This clone was counted once. CDR3 region: CASSLGEGGPDTQYF. The CDR3 nucleotides are TGTGCCAGCAGCTTAGGGGAGGGGGGGCCAGATACGCAGTATTTT. V gene TRBV11-3 combines with J gene TRBJ2-3, with a possible D match to TRBD2 (7 bases). This CDR3 comprises 15 residues. Germline V gene lookup returns CDR1 SGHNT and CDR2 YENEEA. Trimming took 1 base from V and 4 from J, leaving 12 bases between them.

The rearrangement joins TRBV28 to TRBJ2-1, with 10 bases aligning to TRBD1. V lost 3 bases to trimming and J lost 3 bases; unmatched junction nucleotides: 5. The CDR3 extends over 16 amino acids. CDR1 and CDR2 from the germline V gene are MDHEN and SYDVKM. The DNA of the CDR3 is TGTGCCAGCAGTTTCCCGGGACAGGGGCTCTACAATGAGCAGTTCTTC. Its translation: CASSFPGQGLYNEQFF.

The chain uses TRBV10-1 and TRBJ2-7; possible D gene TRBD1, 5 bases. The CDR3 runs 15 residues. Deletions cut 2 bases from V and 2 bases from J, with 13 bases between. In germline, CDR1 is WNHNN, CDR2 SYGVQD (reference sequence). The CDR3 DNA follows: TGCGCCAGCAGTGAGCGGGCAGGGAAGACCTACGAGCAGTACTTC. Protein product: CASSERAGKTYEQYF.

J is TRBJ1-2 and V is TRBV11-3; D remains ambiguous. This CDR3 comprises 15 residues. Germline CDR1 SGHNT, CDR2 YENEEA. V gave up 0 bases and J gave up 4 bases, with 12 bases separating them. The CDR3 bases are TGTGCCAGCAGCTTAGATCCGTCGCAGCTCTATGGCTACACCTTC. This sequence encodes CASSLDPSQLYGYTF.

The chain is built from TRBV7-3 and TRBJ2-2; the match to TRBD1 covers 10 bases. The germline gives CDR1 SGHTA, CDR2 FQGTGA. The CDR3 length is 15 residues. The V segment lost 4 bases and the J segment 7 bases; nucleotides outside the gene matches: 6. As DNA, the CDR3 is TGTGCCAGCAGCTCGGGACAGGGGTATAGCGGGGAGCTGTTTTTT. Residues: CASSSGQGYSGELFF. Using reference TRBV7-3 and TRBJ2-2 for the parts outside the CDR3, the full variable domain is GAGVSQTPSNKVTEKGKYVELRCDPISGHTALYWYRQSLGQGPEFLIYFQGTGAADDSGLPNDRFFAVRPEGSVSTLKIQRTERGDSAVYLCASSSGQGYSGELFFGEGSRLTVL.

The chain carries TRBV6-5 and TRBJ1-1, with 7 bases matching TRBD1. Germline V gives CDR1 MNHEY, CDR2 SVGAGI. CDR3 length: 15 residues. V lost 2 bases and J lost 5; bases outside the gene matches: 8. The CDR3 DNA reads as TGTGCCAGCAGTTACGGGGAGGGGGCGCGGACTGAAGCTTTCTTT. It yields the protein CASSYGEGARTEAFF.

This clone was detected only once. V usage is TRBV4-1 and J usage is TRBJ1-2; no reliable D call. V was shortened by 0 bases and J by 4 bases, with 3 bases between the two germline ends. The germline gives CDR1 MGHRA, CDR2 YSYEKL. This CDR3 has 12 residues. The CDR3 DNA follows: TGCGCCAGCAGCCAAGACAGCTATGGCTACACCTTC. Amino acids: CASSQDSYGYTF.

The J gene is TRBJ1-6, the V gene TRBV2; 7 bases line up with TRBD1. V dropped 5 bases and J dropped 8; count of bases not matched to a gene: 9. Germline V lookup: CDR1 SNHLY, CDR2 FYNNEI. The CDR3 covers 15 residues. The CDR3 nucleotides are TGTGCCAGCAGTCGTACAGGGGACAATTATTCACCCCTCCACTTT. This translates into CASSRTGDNYSPLHF.

The V gene is TRBV18, the J gene TRBJ2-7; no clear D gene. The CDR3 is 13 residues long. V gave up 2 bases and J gave up 2 bases, with 7 bases separating them. Germline CDR1 KGHSH, CDR2 LQKENI. The CDR3 reads CASSPTVTYEQYF. CDR3 DNA: TGTGCCAGCTCACCAACAGTTACCTACGAGCAGTACTTC. Looking up the rest from reference TRBV18 and TRBJ2-7 gives the full variable domain: NAGVMQNPRHLVRRRGQEARLRCSPMKGHSHVYWYRQLPEEGLKFMVYLQKENIIDESGMPKERFSAEFPKEGPSILRIQQVVRGDSAAYFCASSPTVTYEQYFGPGTRLTVT.